This entry lists 9 T cell receptor beta chains sequenced from one sample in a study of T cells in Graves' hyperthyroidism and ophthalmopathy. The TCR beta CDR3 regions underwent amplification using RNA transcripts as the source. TCR CDR3 underwent first-round RT-PCR with the HTBI primer set. Using its own MiXCR run on the multiplex PCR reads, TCRdb lists one record per CDR3 protein. The sample carries 340,000 or so distinct CDR3 sequences, around 20% recorded once. What was sequenced was blood. These receptors originate from a woman aged 50 to 60 with Graves' hyperthyroidism.

This clonotype was recorded many times. The CDR3 DNA follows: TGTGCCAGCAGTGAAGTCGCGGGAGGGCCGGGCGGGGAGCTGTTTTTT. It encodes CASSEVAGGPGGELFF. J is TRBJ2-2 and V is TRBV2; the match to TRBD2 covers 9 bases. The V segment lost 1 base and the J segment 7 bases; nucleotides outside the gene matches: 7. Germline-derived CDR1 and CDR2 are SNHLY and FYNNEI. CDR3 length: 16 residues.

This clonotype was counted only a few times. The rearrangement links TRBV20-1 to TRBJ2-7, with TRBD2 identical over 8 bases. CDR1 and CDR2 from the germline V gene are DFQATT and SNEGSKA (reference sequence). Losses at the gene ends were 5 bases for V and 0 bases for J; bases not matched to a gene: 6. The CDR3 runs 14 residues. CDR3 nucleotide sequence: TGCAGTGCTGAAGCGGGGGTGTACTCCTACGAGCAGTACTTC. This encodes CSAEAGVYSYEQYF.

This clonotype was observed a few times. This chain joins TRBV3-1 and TRBJ1-1; D gene ambiguous. Trimming pared 3 bases from V and 4 bases from J, leaving 12 bases between. The CDR3 has 14 residues. In germline, CDR1 is LGHDT, CDR2 YNNKEL (reference sequence). Here the CDR3 DNA reads TGTGCCAGCAGCCAGGGGTTCGGAGGCACTGAAGCTTTCTTT. It is translated as CASSQGFGGTEAFF. The whole variable domain, remainder taken from reference TRBV3-1 and TRBJ1-1, is DTAVSQTPKYLVTQMGNDKSIKCEQNLGHDTMYWYKQDSKKFLKIMFSYNNKELIINETVPNRFSPKSPDKAHLNLHINSLELGDSAVYFCASSQGFGGTEAFFGQGTRLTVV.

Note on this clonotype: A read error may be the cause here, since a much bigger clone is one base away. The chain joins TRBV7-9 to TRBJ2-3; TRBD2 matches at 7 bases. Germline values: CDR1 SEHNR, CDR2 FQNEAQ (reference sequence). The CDR3 extends over 16 amino acids. The CDR3 bases are TGTACCAGCAACTTATGGGGTAGCGGGAGCACAGATACGCAGTATTTT. Protein: CTSNLWGSGSTDTQYF.

This clonotype came up many times. The CDR3 reads CASSLGTGIYMNTEAFF. The DNA for the CDR3 is TGTGCCAGCAGCCTAGGGACAGGGATCTACATGAACACTGAAGCTTTCTTT. The chain uses TRBV7-2 and TRBJ1-1; TRBD1 aligns across 9 bases. Germline V gene sequence: CDR1 SGHTA, CDR2 FQGNSA. The CDR3 is 17 amino acids. The ends lost 5 bases at V and 0 bases at J; junction bases unmatched: 10.

This clonotype was counted at least ten times. The rearrangement uses TRBV5-1 and TRBJ2-5, with TRBD1 as a possible D gene (7 bases). Germline CDR1 SGHRS, CDR2 YFSETQ. V was pared by 3 bases and J by 4 bases, with 16 bases between. The CDR3 length is 15 residues. The chain's CDR3 is CASSWRGTEPETQYF. CDR3 nucleotide sequence: TGCGCCAGCAGCTGGAGGGGGACAGAGCCAGAGACCCAGTACTTC.

The chain joins TRBV20-1 to TRBJ2-5; 8 nucleotides align to TRBD2. V lost 3 bases to trimming and J lost 4 bases; unmatched junction nucleotides: 1. The V gene's germline CDR1 is DFQATT and CDR2 SNEGSKA (reference sequence). The CDR3 loop spans 12 amino acids. The CDR3 protein is CSASGGAETQYF. In DNA form, the CDR3 reads TGCAGTGCTAGCGGGGGGGCAGAGACCCAGTACTTC.

The CDR3 protein is CASVDRGPTGELFF. The DNA for the CDR3 is TGTGCCAGCGTAGACAGGGGGCCAACCGGGGAGCTGTTTTTT. V usage is TRBV2 and J usage is TRBJ2-2, with TRBD1 matching over 10 bases. J gave up 5 bases and V 8 bases, and 5 bases lay outside the gene matches. The CDR3 spans 14 residues. Germline loops: CDR1 SNHLY, CDR2 FYNNEI.

The J gene is TRBJ2-2, the V gene TRBV20-1; D not resolved. Per the germline V gene, CDR1 is DFQATT and CDR2 is SNEGSKA (reference sequence). V lost 2 bases, J lost 6 bases, and 7 bases lay in between. The CDR3 runs to 12 residues. The CDR3 sequence is CSARHLSGELFF. CDR3 in DNA: TGCAGTGCTAGACATTTATCCGGGGAGCTGTTTTTT.